Following are 12 T cell receptor beta chains from one sample sequenced in a study of cytomegalovirus exposure and HLA in healthy donors. Amplification used 60 Vbeta primers and 13 Jbeta primers. Profiled with immunoSEQ multiplex PCR; TCRdb holds only in-frame clones, not every one. The profile shows about 160,000 clones, 75% to 80% of them singletons. Sequencing was performed on PBMCs. These receptors were obtained from a woman in her forties or fifties in good health and CMV-seropositive.

The V gene is TRBV15, the J gene TRBJ1-2; 10 nucleotides line up with TRBD1. Germline V gives CDR1 LNHNV, CDR2 YYDKDF (reference sequence). CDR3 length: 13 amino acids. After removal of 5 bases from V and 10 bases from J, the junction contained 7 bases not matched to a gene. CDR3 sequence: CATSSGTGDAYTF. Here the CDR3 DNA reads TGTGCCACCAGCTCCGGGACAGGGGATGCCTACACCTTC.

V and J are TRBV20-1 and TRBJ2-1; no reliable D call. V was shortened by 8 bases and J by 4 bases, with 9 bases between the two germline ends. The CDR3 length is 11 residues. Germline loops: CDR1 DFQATT, CDR2 SNEGSKA (reference sequence). The CDR3 loop reads CSTSTYNEQFF. The CDR3 DNA reads as TGCAGTACGAGCACTTACAATGAGCAGTTCTTC.

In the case of this clone: Other DNA sequences within the sample encode an identical CDR3. The J gene is TRBJ2-1, the V gene TRBV5-1; weak D call: TRBD1 (5 bases). CDR3 size: 13 residues. The V end was cut by 0 bases, the J end by 4 bases, with 5 bases between. The V gene's germline CDR1 is SGHRS and CDR2 YFSETQ. The CDR3 nucleotides read TGCGCCAGCAGCTTGGGGACATACAATGAGCAGTTCTTC. This translates into CASSLGTYNEQFF.

The J gene is TRBJ2-5, the V gene TRBV6-5; D is undetermined. The germline V and J ends were trimmed by 3 bases and 2 bases, with 7 bases remaining between them. The CDR3 contains 13 residues. CDR1 is MNHEY, CDR2 SVGAGI, per germline. CDR3 amino acids: CASSYNRQETQYF. The DNA for the CDR3 is TGTGCCAGCAGTTATAACAGACAAGAGACCCAGTACTTC.

V usage is TRBV2 and J usage is TRBJ2-7; D is ambiguous. V shed 8 bases and J shed 0 bases, with 17 bases lying between them. There are 15 residues in the CDR3. The germline CDR1 and CDR2 sequences are SNHLY and FYNNEI. The DNA of the CDR3 is TGTGCCAGCGGTCCTCAGGCCTATAGCTCCTACGAGCAGTACTTC. Its translation is CASGPQAYSSYEQYF.

The rearrangement links TRBV2 to TRBJ1-2; 8 bases align to TRBD1. V trimming: 3 bases; J trimming: 4 bases; junction bases outside the gene matches: 1. The CDR3 loop spans 13 amino acids. The V gene's germline CDR1 is SNHLY and CDR2 FYNNEI. The CDR3 loop reads CASSDQGAYGYTF. CDR3 nucleotide sequence: TGTGCCAGCAGTGATCAGGGGGCCTATGGCTACACCTTC.

On this clone itself: Other DNA sequences of this sample code for an identical CDR3. The J gene is TRBJ1-5, the V gene TRBV9; 8 nucleotides line up with TRBD1. Trimming at V came to 2 bases and at J to 4 bases, leaving 2 bases not matched to a gene. Germline values: CDR1 SGDLS, CDR2 YYNGEE. This CDR3 is 14 amino acids long. CDR3 residues: CASSVGQGNQPQHF. CDR3 sequence (DNA): TGTGCCAGCAGCGTCGGACAGGGTAATCAGCCCCAGCATTTT.

CDR3 protein: CASSPSGQGESREQYF. CDR3 DNA: TGTGCCAGCTCACCATCGGGACAGGGAGAATCGCGCGAGCAGTACTTC. The rearrangement links TRBV18 to TRBJ2-7; the match to TRBD1 covers 9 bases. Looked up from germline, CDR1 is KGHSH and CDR2 is LQKENI. V shed 2 bases, J shed 6 bases, and the junction held 11 bases outside the gene matches. The CDR3 runs 16 residues.

This rearrangement joins TRBV19 to TRBJ1-2; a possible D gene is TRBD1 (5 bases). The CDR3 length is 14 residues. Trimming stripped 8 bases from V and 4 bases from J, with 17 bases between. Germline lookup yields CDR1 LNHDA and CDR2 SQIVND (reference sequence). CDR3 sequence reads: CASRSGPESYGYTF. CDR3 nucleotide sequence: TGTGCCAGTCGCTCAGGGCCAGAAAGCTATGGCTACACCTTC.

This clone was seen a handful of times. The CDR3 DNA follows: TGTGCCAGCGGACAGGGGCGAGACACCGGGGAGCTGTTTTTT. This gives the protein CASGQGRDTGELFF. The chain joins TRBV2 to TRBJ2-2, with TRBD1 matching 9 bases. Germline V gene sequence: CDR1 SNHLY, CDR2 FYNNEI. The trim removed 8 bases at V and 3 bases at J, leaving 4 bases unmatched. The CDR3 length is 14 residues. Full variable domain (missing parts from reference TRBV2 and TRBJ2-2): EPEVTQTPSHQVTQMGQEVILRCVPISNHLYFYWYRQILGQKVEFLVSFYNNEISEKSEIFDDQFSVERPDGSNFTLKIRSTKLEDSAMYFCASGQGRDTGELFFGEGSRLTVL.

The sample holds a few counts of this clone. The same CDR3 can be traced to other DNA sequences in this sample. The V gene is TRBV5-1, the J gene TRBJ1-4; TRBD1 matches 7 bases. This CDR3 has 13 amino acids. Germline V lookup: CDR1 SGHRS, CDR2 YFSETQ. Trimming took 4 bases from V and 5 from J; bases not matched to a gene: 2. The CDR3 loop reads CASSLQGNEKLFF. The DNA for the CDR3 is TGCGCCAGCAGCCTACAGGGGAATGAAAAACTGTTTTTT.

This clone was recorded only once. The chain is built from TRBV2 and TRBJ1-3, with TRBD1 identical over 8 bases. CDR1 is SNHLY, CDR2 FYNNEI, per germline. Germline trimming cut 4 bases from V and 4 bases from J; bases unmatched to any gene: 15. The CDR3 is 18 amino acids. DNA for the CDR3: TGTGCCAGCAGTGCTTTAGTCGTTATTCGGACAGGGGGAAACACCATATATTTT. It codes for CASSALVVIRTGGNTIYF.